Below, one T cell receptor beta chain is given with its context. The data derive from a study of blood T cell repertoires in COVID-19. Turning to the study itself: T cells, B-cell-depleted T cells, or PBMCs supplied cDNA or gDNA.

The germline V gene has CDR1 LGHDT and CDR2 YNNKEL (reference sequence). The CDR3 has 13 residues. Trimming pared 2 bases from V and 9 bases from J, leaving 11 bases between. Participant ages covered about 18 to 100 years across 25 or so US areas. The repertoire was sequenced with immunoSEQ multiplex PCR; TCRdb's copy has only in-frame clones and lacks some. The sample holds some 430,000 clones, about 90% seen once. The receptor comes from a man younger than 35 who had recovered from COVID-19. The chain combines TRBV3-1 (or the pseudogene TRBV3-2) with TRBJ2-1; weak D call: TRBD1 (6 bases). The sample was PBMCs or T cells enriched from blood (not recorded which). The CDR3 nucleotides read TGTGCCAGCAGCCAACTCAGGGGTCGTGAGCAGTTCTTC. Translated, it gives CASSQLRGREQFF.